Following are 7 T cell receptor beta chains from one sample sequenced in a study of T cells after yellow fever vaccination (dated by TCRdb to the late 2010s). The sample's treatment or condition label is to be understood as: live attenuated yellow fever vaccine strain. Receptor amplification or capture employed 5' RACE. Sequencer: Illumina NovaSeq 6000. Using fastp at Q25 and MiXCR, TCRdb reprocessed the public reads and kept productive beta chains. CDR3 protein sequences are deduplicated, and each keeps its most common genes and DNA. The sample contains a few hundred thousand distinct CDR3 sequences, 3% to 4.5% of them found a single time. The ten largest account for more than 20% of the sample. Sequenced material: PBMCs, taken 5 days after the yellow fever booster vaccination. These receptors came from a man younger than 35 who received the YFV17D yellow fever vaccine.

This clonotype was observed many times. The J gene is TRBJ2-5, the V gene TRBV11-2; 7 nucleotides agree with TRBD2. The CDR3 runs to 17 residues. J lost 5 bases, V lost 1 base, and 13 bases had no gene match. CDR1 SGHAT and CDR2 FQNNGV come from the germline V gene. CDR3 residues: CASSLGVQRGLGETQYF. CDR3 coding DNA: TGTGCCAGCAGCTTAGGGGTCCAGCGGGGCTTGGGGGAGACCCAGTACTTC.

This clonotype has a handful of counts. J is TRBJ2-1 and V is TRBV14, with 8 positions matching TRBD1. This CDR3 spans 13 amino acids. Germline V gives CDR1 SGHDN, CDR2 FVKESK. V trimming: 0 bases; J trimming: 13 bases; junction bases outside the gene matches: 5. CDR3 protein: CASSQDGAGGQFF. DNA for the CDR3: TGTGCCAGCAGCCAAGATGGGGCAGGGGGCCAGTTCTTC.

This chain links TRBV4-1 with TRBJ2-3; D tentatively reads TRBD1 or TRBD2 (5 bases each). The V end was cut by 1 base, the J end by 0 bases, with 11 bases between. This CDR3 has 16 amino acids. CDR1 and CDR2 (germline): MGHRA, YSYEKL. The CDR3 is CASSQGPGPSTDTQYF. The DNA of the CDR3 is TGCGCCAGCAGCCAAGGACCGGGACCAAGCACAGATACGCAGTATTTT.

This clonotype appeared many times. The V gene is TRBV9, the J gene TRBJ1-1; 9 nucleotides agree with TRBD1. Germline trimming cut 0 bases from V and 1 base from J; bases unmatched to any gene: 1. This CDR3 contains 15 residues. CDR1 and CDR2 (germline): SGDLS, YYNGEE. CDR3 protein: CASSVEGQGNTEAFF. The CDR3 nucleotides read TGTGCCAGCAGCGTAGAGGGACAGGGGAACACTGAAGCTTTCTTT.

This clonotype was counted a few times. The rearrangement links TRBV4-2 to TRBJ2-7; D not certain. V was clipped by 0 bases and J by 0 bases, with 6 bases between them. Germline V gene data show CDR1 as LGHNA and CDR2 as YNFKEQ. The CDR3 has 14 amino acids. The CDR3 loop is CASSQDLGSYEQYV. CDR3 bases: TGTGCCAGCAGCCAAGATCTTGGCTCCTACGAGCAGTACGTC.

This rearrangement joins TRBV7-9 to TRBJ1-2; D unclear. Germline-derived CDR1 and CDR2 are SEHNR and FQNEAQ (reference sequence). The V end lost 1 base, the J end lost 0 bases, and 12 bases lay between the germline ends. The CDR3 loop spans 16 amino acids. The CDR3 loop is CASSLVWAESNYGYTF. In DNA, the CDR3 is TGTGCCAGCAGCTTAGTATGGGCAGAATCTAACTATGGCTACACCTTC.

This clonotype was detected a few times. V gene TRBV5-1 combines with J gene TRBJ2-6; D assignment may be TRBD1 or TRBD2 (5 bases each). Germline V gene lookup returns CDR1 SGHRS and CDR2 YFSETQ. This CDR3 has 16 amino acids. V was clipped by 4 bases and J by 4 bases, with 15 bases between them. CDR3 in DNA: TGCGCCAGCAGCACCCAGGGTTCGGGGGGGGCCAACGTCCTGACTTTC. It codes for CASSTQGSGGANVLTF.